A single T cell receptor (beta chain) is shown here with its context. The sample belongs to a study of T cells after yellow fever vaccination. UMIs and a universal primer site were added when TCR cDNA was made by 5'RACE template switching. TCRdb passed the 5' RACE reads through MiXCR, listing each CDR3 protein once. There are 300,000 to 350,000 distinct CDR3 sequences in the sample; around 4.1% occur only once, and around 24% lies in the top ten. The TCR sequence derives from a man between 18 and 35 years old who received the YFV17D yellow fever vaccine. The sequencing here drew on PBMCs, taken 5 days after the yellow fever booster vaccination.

In nucleotides, the CDR3 is TGTGCCAGTCGCCCTACTTACGGGGCCAATGAGCAGTTCTTC. Its translation is CASRPTYGANEQFF. The V and J genes are TRBV19 and TRBJ2-1; D may correspond to TRBD1 or TRBD2 (5 bases each). Trimming pared 8 bases from V and 6 bases from J, leaving 17 bases between. Germline assignment: CDR1 LNHDA and CDR2 SQIVND (reference sequence). This CDR3 has 14 residues.